A single sample is the source of the 14 T cell receptor beta chains below, sequenced in a study of molecular identifiers for immune sequencing clone quantification. TCRdb reanalysed the PCR reads using MiXCR and keeps one entry per CDR3 protein. The table records just under 650,000 distinct CDR3 sequences, 15% to 20% of them present only once. Sequencing input: naive CD8+ T cells from blood, with Jurkat cell RNA spiked in. Subset given: FACS-sorted CD8+CD4-CCR7+CD45RA+ naive T cells. The receptors come from a human donor in good health. Some libraries in this study had Jurkat cell RNA spiked in.

A few counts support this clonotype. The chain couples TRBV6-5 to TRBJ1-1; 10 bases line up with TRBD1. With 6 bases clipped from V and 4 bases from J, the junction kept 8 bases outside the gene matches. This CDR3 contains 15 residues. Germline CDR1 and CDR2: MNHEY and SVGAGI. The CDR3 DNA follows: TGTGCCAGCAGACCCGGGACAGGGGAGAGCACTGAAGCTTTCTTT. Encoded protein: CASRPGTGESTEAFF.

The table lists this clonotype with many counts. The chain is built from TRBV7-9 and TRBJ2-7; 7 bases align to TRBD1. This CDR3 region has 13 residues. V was clipped by 5 bases and J by 4 bases; unmatched bases: 5. Germline-derived CDR1 and CDR2 are SEHNR and FQNEAQ (reference sequence). The CDR3 bases are TGTGCCAGCAGCGGGACAGCGACTTACGAGCAGTACTTC. It translates to CASSGTATYEQYF.

The CDR3 is CASSLSKDSINYGYTF. For the CDR3, the DNA is TGTGCCAGCAGTCTAAGCAAGGACAGTATTAACTATGGCTACACCTTC. The chain employs TRBV27 and TRBJ1-2; D might be TRBD1 (6 bases). The CDR3 is 16 amino acids. The V gene lost 5 bases and the J gene lost 1 base, with 17 bases spanning the gap. Germline V lookup: CDR1 MNHEY, CDR2 SMNVEV (reference sequence).

In its sample, this clonotype was seen a few times. V usage is TRBV24-1 and J usage is TRBJ1-1; D not certain. V dropped 6 bases and J dropped 6 bases, with 13 bases sitting between them. CDR3 size: 13 residues. Germline V gives CDR1 KGHDR, CDR2 SFDVKD. CDR3 bases: TGTGCCACCAGTCCCGGACCCGGGGCTGAAGCTTTCTTT. Translation gives CATSPGPGAEAFF.

The chain couples TRBV4-3 to TRBJ2-1, with 8 bases lining up with TRBD1. Germline V gene data show CDR1 as LGHNA and CDR2 as YSLEER. This CDR3 contains 14 residues. The trim removed 3 bases at V and 7 bases at J, leaving 5 bases unmatched. This chain's CDR3 is CASSHGTGGNEQFF. CDR3 in DNA: TGCGCCAGCAGCCATGGGACAGGAGGAAATGAGCAGTTCTTC.

J is TRBJ2-7 and V is TRBV3-1, with TRBD2 identical over 12 bases. The V segment lost 4 bases and the J segment 4 bases; nucleotides outside the gene matches: 5. Germline V CDR1 and CDR2: LGHDT, YNNKEL (reference sequence). CDR3 length: 15 residues. The CDR3 DNA reads as TGTGCCAGCAGCCCCTGGACTAGCGGGATGTACGAGCAGTACTTC. Translation: CASSPWTSGMYEQYF.

This clonotype was seen at least ten times. The V and J genes are TRBV14 and TRBJ1-1; D unclear. Germline V CDR1 and CDR2: SGHDN, FVKESK. Between the trimmed V and J ends, which lost 0 bases and 3 bases, there was a span of 5 bases. The CDR3 spans 13 residues. CDR3 sequence (DNA): TGTGCCAGCAGCCAAGATTCCGACACTGAAGCTTTCTTT. This gives the protein CASSQDSDTEAFF.

This clonotype came up many times. The chain employs TRBV27 and TRBJ2-7, with 9 bases lining up with TRBD1. Germline values: CDR1 MNHEY, CDR2 SMNVEV (reference sequence). The V and J ends lost 5 bases and 7 bases, in that order; junction bases with no gene match: 9. The CDR3 is made up of 14 amino acids. CDR3 amino acids: CASSPGTGLGEQYF. The CDR3 bases are TGTGCCAGCAGTCCCGGGACAGGGCTCGGGGAGCAGTACTTC.

About this clonotype: One base away lies a much larger clone, so this may be a sequencing read error. J is TRBJ2-1 and V is TRBV12-3 or TRBV12-4; D is possibly TRBD2 (5 bases). The CDR3 loop spans 11 amino acids. The CDR3 is CASGLGNEPFF. The CDR3 coding sequence is TGTGCCAGCGGACTTGGGAATGAGCCGTTCTTC.

In its sample, this clonotype was seen many times. V gene TRBV6-5 combines with J gene TRBJ1-5, with D hard to call. The V gene lost 4 bases and the J gene lost 4 bases, with 11 bases spanning the gap. The CDR3 runs to 14 residues. From germline, CDR1 is MNHEY and CDR2 SVGAGI. CDR3: CASSSVSGNQPQHF. As DNA, the CDR3 is TGTGCCAGCAGTTCCGTCTCGGGGAATCAGCCCCAGCATTTT.

This clonotype has at least ten counts. V gene TRBV4-1 combines with J gene TRBJ1-5; weak D call: TRBD1 (5 bases). CDR1 is MGHRA and CDR2 is YSYEKL in the germline V gene. Trimming left V 0 bases short and J 9 bases short, with 15 bases between. The CDR3 runs to 15 residues. The DNA for the CDR3 is TGCGCCAGCAGCCAAGATTGGCAGGGTAGGCTGCCCCAGCATTTT. It specifies CASSQDWQGRLPQHF.

This clonotype was counted many times. This chain connects TRBV3-1 to TRBJ2-2, with 14 bases that match TRBD2. This CDR3 has 19 residues. The V segment lost 0 bases and the J segment 3 bases; nucleotides outside the gene matches: 6. The germline CDR1 and CDR2 sequences are LGHDT and YNNKEL (reference sequence). The CDR3 DNA is TGTGCCAGCAGCCAAGATCCCGGGACTAGCGGGAGAGACACCGGGGAGCTGTTTTTT. Its protein is CASSQDPGTSGRDTGELFF.

This CDR3 reads CASSGRAGELFF. The CDR3 nucleotides are TGTGCCAGCAGTGGGCGGGCCGGGGAGCTGTTTTTT. This chain links TRBV27 with TRBJ2-2, with D possibly TRBD2 on 5 matching bases. The length of the CDR3 is 12 residues. The ends were cut back, 5 bases at V and 6 bases at J, with 7 bases in the middle. Germline CDR1 and CDR2: MNHEY and SMNVEV (reference sequence).

This clonotype was observed a handful of times. CDR3 region: CSARNLIGGYEQYF. The CDR3 DNA reads as TGCAGTGCTAGAAATTTGATAGGGGGCTACGAGCAGTACTTC. The J gene is TRBJ2-7, the V gene TRBV20-1; TRBD1 might be the D (6 bases). Trimming stripped 2 bases from V and 3 bases from J, with 14 bases between. The CDR3 has 14 residues. Germline V lookup: CDR1 DFQATT, CDR2 SNEGSKA (reference sequence).